One sample yielded the 15 T cell receptor beta chains listed below, sequenced in a study of a mutant IDH1 vaccine in newly diagnosed glioma. Time point: week 47, end of study. The vaccine gave 300 ug of a 20-mer mutant IDH1 peptide subcutaneously per dose. Only in-frame clones appear in the TCRdb table, and some are missing; sequencing was by immunoSEQ multiplex PCR. The sample yields about 50,000 clones, around 85% seen once. No antigen has been assigned to these receptors. The material was PBMCs, obtained from a glioma patient whose treatment included an IDH1 peptide vaccine. The receptors derive from a young woman with glioma. Some clones in this sample may be carry-over from other donors' samples.

The V and J genes are TRBV9 and TRBJ1-1; D is possibly TRBD1 (5 bases). Germline V gene lookup returns CDR1 SGDLS and CDR2 YYNGEE. The V end lost 3 bases, the J end lost 5 bases, and 8 bases lay between the germline ends. There are 12 residues in the CDR3. CDR3 DNA: TGTGCCAGCAGCGCCGGGGGGACTGAAGCTTTCTTT. The encoded protein is CASSAGGTEAFF.

V gene TRBV19 combines with J gene TRBJ1-5, with D tentatively TRBD1 (5 bases). The CDR3 is 15 residues long. The ends were cut back, 6 bases at V and 1 base at J, with 13 bases in the middle. Germline lookup yields CDR1 LNHDA and CDR2 SQIVND (reference sequence). CDR3 sequence reads: CASSPGRGSNQPQHF. The DNA of the CDR3 is TGTGCCAGTAGCCCCGGGAGGGGAAGCAATCAGCCCCAGCATTTT.

The gene calls are TRBV19 and TRBJ2-3; D gene uncertain. The CDR3 totals 14 residues. V lost 4 bases, J lost 3 bases, and 11 bases lay in between. CDR1 LNHDA and CDR2 SQIVND come from the germline V gene (reference sequence). CDR3 amino acids: CASSNQPLTDTQYF. In DNA, the CDR3 is TGTGCCAGTAGTAACCAACCCCTTACAGATACGCAGTATTTT. The entire variable domain, with the rest obtained from reference TRBV19 and TRBJ2-3, is as follows: DGGITQSPKYLFRKEGQNVTLSCEQNLNHDAMYWYRQDPGQGLRLIYYSQIVNDFQKGDIAEGYSVSREKKESFPLTVTSAQKNPTAFYLCASSNQPLTDTQYFGPGTRLTVL.

The rearrangement joins TRBV6-5 to TRBJ2-5; the match to TRBD2 covers 8 bases. This CDR3 has 15 amino acids. J gave up 4 bases and V 3 bases, and 7 bases lay outside the gene matches. Germline loops: CDR1 MNHEY, CDR2 SVGAGI. CDR3 in DNA: TGTGCCAGCAGTTATCAAAGGACTAGCTCAGAGACCCAGTACTTC. It is translated as CASSYQRTSSETQYF.

The chain has TRBV2 and TRBJ1-1; possibly TRBD1 for D (5 bases). The CDR3 is made up of 14 amino acids. Looked up from germline, CDR1 is SNHLY and CDR2 is FYNNEI. The V gene lost 1 base and the J gene lost 1 base, with 7 bases spanning the gap. The CDR3 DNA reads TGTGCCAGCAGTGAAGTAAGGGGGAACACTGAAGCTTTCTTT. This sequence encodes CASSEVRGNTEAFF.

The chain joins TRBV2 to TRBJ2-3, with D perhaps TRBD2 (6 bases). CDR1 is SNHLY and CDR2 is FYNNEI in the germline V gene. The V gene lost 6 bases and the J gene lost 2 bases, with 9 bases spanning the gap. This CDR3 region has 13 residues. The CDR3 nucleotides are TGTGCCAGCAGGCGGGACTCCACAGATACGCAGTATTTT. This codes for CASRRDSTDTQYF.

This sequence joins TRBV9 and TRBJ2-2; 9 nucleotides match TRBD1. This CDR3 region has 18 residues. In germline, CDR1 is SGDLS, CDR2 YYNGEE. With 4 bases clipped from V and 2 bases from J, the junction kept 12 bases outside the gene matches. DNA for the CDR3: TGTGCCAGCAGCACTCAGGACAGGGGAGGGTTTAACACCGGGGAGCTGTTTTTT. It is translated as CASSTQDRGGFNTGELFF.

The chain carries TRBV5-4 and TRBJ1-2, with 7 bases aligning to TRBD1. Per germline, CDR1 SGHNT and CDR2 YYREEE (reference sequence). The V segment lost 1 base and the J segment 5 bases; nucleotides outside the gene matches: 11. The CDR3 has 16 residues. CDR3 bases: TGTGCCAGCAGCTTGTTCTTAGCGGACAGGAGGTATGGCTACACCTTC. Its protein is CASSLFLADRRYGYTF.

This chain joins TRBV5-1 and TRBJ1-4; D unresolved. Germline CDR1 SGHRS, CDR2 YFSETQ. Trimming took off 2 bases at V and 3 bases at J, with 11 bases between the two ends. This CDR3 is 15 amino acids long. In nucleotides, the CDR3 is TGCGCCAGCAGCTTCGCTAGTACATCTAATGAAAAACTGTTTTTT. This translates into CASSFASTSNEKLFF. Full variable domain (rest looked up from reference TRBV5-1 and TRBJ1-4): KAGVTQTPRYLIKTRGQQVTLSCSPISGHRSVSWYQQTPGQGLQFLFEYFSETQRNKGNFPGRFSGRQFSNSRSEMNVSTLELGDSALYLCASSFASTSNEKLFFGSGTQLSVL.

This chain connects TRBV10-3 to TRBJ2-7; 16 bases are shared with TRBD2. Per the germline V gene, CDR1 is ENHRY and CDR2 is SYGVKD. J gave up 3 bases and V 6 bases, and 8 bases lay outside the gene matches. CDR3 length: 17 amino acids. The CDR3 loop is CAIRTGTSGRGGYEQYF. CDR3 nucleotide sequence: TGTGCCATCAGAACCGGGACTAGCGGGAGGGGCGGCTACGAGCAGTACTTC.

The chain couples TRBV30 to TRBJ2-7, with D perhaps matching TRBD2 (5 bases). V lost 0 bases to trimming and J lost 2 bases, with 8 bases between them. The CDR3 spans 13 residues. Per the germline V gene, CDR1 is GTSNPN and CDR2 is SVGIG (reference sequence). In DNA, the CDR3 is TGTGCCTGGAGTGTAGGGAGAACCTACGAGCAGTACTTC. It encodes CAWSVGRTYEQYF. Complete variable domain (other parts from reference TRBV30 and TRBJ2-7): SQTIHQWPATLVQPVGSPLSLECTVEGTSNPNLYWYRQAAGRGLQLLFYSVGIGQISSEVPQNLSASRPQDRQFILSSKKLLLSDSGFYLCAWSVGRTYEQYFGPGTRLTVT.

The chain joins TRBV4-1 to TRBJ2-3, with 9 bases fitting TRBD2. In germline, CDR1 is MGHRA, CDR2 YSYEKL. J was trimmed by 4 bases and V by 3 bases; bases with no gene match: 2. The CDR3 sequence is 14 residues long. In DNA, the CDR3 is TGCGCCAGCAGCCAGCGGGAGGGCTCAGATACGCAGTATTTT. Its translation is CASSQREGSDTQYF.

The chain carries TRBV7-3 and TRBJ1-3; TRBD1 might be the D (6 bases). Trimming cost V 1 base and J 8 bases, with 9 bases left between them. CDR3 size: 13 residues. Germline values: CDR1 SGHTA, CDR2 FQGTGA. In DNA form, the CDR3 reads TGTGCCAGCAGCTTAAAACAGGGACACACCATATATTTT. This gives the protein CASSLKQGHTIYF.

This clone came up a few times. This rearrangement joins TRBV4-1 to TRBJ2-7, with a tentative D call TRBD2 (6 bases). The CDR3 loop spans 16 amino acids. Germline CDR1 MGHRA, CDR2 YSYEKL. Trimming left V 0 bases short and J 2 bases short, with 14 bases between. CDR3 amino acids: CASSQEGGNAAYEQYF. The CDR3 region has the DNA TGCGCCAGCAGCCAAGAAGGAGGGAACGCGGCCTACGAGCAGTACTTC.

This clone was seen only a few times. The chain employs TRBV30 and TRBJ2-7, with D perhaps matching TRBD1 or TRBD2 (5 bases each). The CDR3 is made up of 14 amino acids. V was clipped by 0 bases and J by 3 bases, with 12 bases between them. Germline V gives CDR1 GTSNPN, CDR2 SVGIG (reference sequence). The CDR3 sequence: CAWSVSGTGYEQYF. The CDR3 DNA sequence: TGTGCCTGGAGTGTGTCCGGGACGGGCTACGAGCAGTACTTC.